The T cell receptor beta chain under discussion was sequenced for a study of blood T cell repertoires in COVID-19. Study summary: Both acute and convalescent COVID-19 samples were obtained from the United States, Italy and Spain. The analysed material was cDNA or gDNA that came from T cells, B-cell-depleted T cells, or PBMCs.

Trimming stripped 1 base from V and 4 bases from J, with 8 bases between. Germline loops: CDR1 MGHRA, CDR2 YSYEKL. This CDR3 is built from 14 residues. Under the authors' procedure: Using reference gene primer amplification, nucleated cell counts were estimated. Method: immunoSEQ multiplex PCR; TCRdb's copy keeps in-frame clones and lacks some. V, J and clone size were drawn from that table, and D and trimming were deduced from the DNA. The data show roughly 43,000 clones, with 85% to 90% seen just once and roughly 15% held by the top ten. Sample: peripheral blood. V is TRBV4-1 and J is TRBJ1-3, with D uncertain. This receptor was identified in a human donor in a cohort sampled during active COVID-19. CDR3 sequence: CASSQVEPGNTIYF. DNA for the CDR3: TGCGCCAGCAGCCAAGTGGAGCCGGGAAACACCATATATTTT.